A single sample is the source of the 32 T cell receptor beta chains below, sequenced in a study of blood T cell repertoires in COVID-19 (TCRdb year 2020). The protocol used for the library was the immunoSEQ multiplex PCR assay. TCRdb took over this immuneACCESS table, retaining in-frame rearrangements with V and J assigned. Such tables are incomplete; in checked studies, under half of the missing clones stem from an unresolved V gene, and the remainder is unexplained. Present in this sample are approximately 140,000 clones, about four fifths of which were seen just once. The ten largest clonotypes hold approximately 5.8% of the sample. Sequenced material: peripheral blood. The receptor source for this set is a human donor in a cohort sampled during active COVID-19.

The chain links TRBV5-5 to TRBJ1-4, with no clear D. Trimming removed 3 bases at V and 8 bases at J, with 14 bases between. The germline V gene has CDR1 SGHKS and CDR2 YYEKEE (reference sequence). The CDR3 has 14 amino acids. CDR3 DNA: TGTGCCAGCAGCTCATCCGGGTTGCGCGAAAAACTGTTTTTT. Its translation is CASSSSGLREKLFF.

The chain recombines TRBV4-3 with TRBJ1-2; D is perhaps TRBD1 (5 bases). This CDR3 contains 20 residues. The V gene lost 2 bases and the J gene lost 1 base, with 26 bases spanning the gap. Germline values: CDR1 LGHNA, CDR2 YSLEER. CDR3 sequence (DNA): TGCGCCAGCAGCCAAAATCCCCAAGGGGAGGTAAGGGGTAATAACTATGGCTACACCTTC. Protein product: CASSQNPQGEVRGNNYGYTF.

The chain has TRBV5-1 and TRBJ2-1, with 9 bases fitting TRBD2. With 0 bases clipped from V and 6 bases from J, the junction kept 7 bases outside the gene matches. The V gene's germline CDR1 is SGHRS and CDR2 YFSETQ. This CDR3 is 16 amino acids long. The CDR3 protein is CASSLVSGRWGNEQFF. Written as DNA, the CDR3 is TGCGCCAGCAGCTTGGTTAGCGGGAGATGGGGCAATGAGCAGTTCTTC.

CDR3 nucleotides: TGTGCCAGCAGCTTGCGGACAGGGTCGTACAATGAGCAGTTCTTC. Translation: CASSLRTGSYNEQFF. V gene TRBV11-2 combines with J gene TRBJ2-1, with TRBD1 matching over 8 bases. The germline V gene encodes CDR1 SGHAT and CDR2 FQNNGV. The V and J ends lost 3 bases and 4 bases, in that order; junction bases with no gene match: 5. The CDR3 runs 15 residues.

DNA of the CDR3: TGCGCCAGCAGCAAGGGGACAGCCGAAGGAGAGACCCAGTACTTC. Its translation: CASSKGTAEGETQYF. The chain joins TRBV5-1 to TRBJ2-5, with TRBD1 matching over 7 bases. The CDR3 consists of 15 residues. Germline trimming cut 4 bases from V and 4 bases from J; bases unmatched to any gene: 10. Germline V gene lookup returns CDR1 SGHRS and CDR2 YFSETQ.

In this sample, this clone turned up once. At one boundary the junction diverges from the germline segment, which might be a read error. J is TRBJ2-5 and V is TRBV4-1; 12 positions agree with TRBD2. The CDR3 has 16 amino acids. Germline V lookup: CDR1 MGHRA, CDR2 YSYEKL. CDR3 nucleotides: TGCGCCAGCGGCCAGGATCTAGCGGGGGGGCTTGAGACCCAGTACTTC. It codes for CASGQDLAGGLETQYF.

The gene calls are TRBV5-5 and TRBJ2-3; TRBD2 aligns across 8 bases. The V gene's germline CDR1 is SGHKS and CDR2 YYEKEE (reference sequence). The CDR3 covers 15 residues. The V and J ends lost 4 bases and 3 bases, in that order; junction bases with no gene match: 7. The CDR3 DNA reads as TGTGCCAGCAGCCGTTCACTAGCGGAGACAGATACGCAGTATTTT. It yields the protein CASSRSLAETDTQYF.

The gene calls are TRBV29-1 and TRBJ2-1, with 9 bases lining up with TRBD2. The junction had 6 bases not matched to a gene; V was cut back by 0 bases and J by 6 bases. The CDR3 is 15 residues long. The germline gives CDR1 SQVTM, CDR2 ANQGSEA. DNA for the CDR3: TGCAGCGTTGAAGATCTCGGCGGGGGGGGCAATGAGCAGTTCTTC. It translates to CSVEDLGGGGNEQFF.

The chain has TRBV7-9 and TRBJ2-3; 8 bases agree with TRBD2. The CDR3 extends over 14 amino acids. V lost 3 bases, J lost 1 base, and 0 bases stayed unmatched. Per germline, CDR1 SEHNR and CDR2 FQNEAQ (reference sequence). The CDR3 is CASSFSGGTDTQYF. CDR3 bases: TGTGCCAGCAGCTTTAGCGGGGGCACAGATACGCAGTATTTT.

The rearrangement joins TRBV6-2 or TRBV6-3 to TRBJ2-7, with 14 positions matching TRBD2. The V gene end was trimmed by 4 bases and the J gene end by 5 bases; junction bases not matched to a gene: 7. The CDR3 extends over 16 amino acids. Germline V gene data show CDR1 as MNHEY and CDR2 as SVGEGT. The CDR3 reads CASSLRTSGGSHEQYF. The CDR3 region has the DNA TGTGCCAGCAGTTTACGGACTAGCGGGGGGTCCCACGAGCAGTACTTC.

CDR3 region: CASSYSEGNEQYF. CDR3 DNA: TGTGCCAGCAGTTACTCGGAGGGCAACGAGCAGTACTTC. The chain carries TRBV6-2 or TRBV6-3 and TRBJ2-7; possible D gene TRBD2, 6 bases. V was clipped by 0 bases and J by 5 bases, with 8 bases between them. Germline CDR1 MNHEY, CDR2 SVGEGT. CDR3 length: 13 amino acids.

The V gene is TRBV9, the J gene TRBJ2-1, with D hard to call. Germline-derived CDR1 and CDR2 are SGDLS and YYNGEE. This CDR3 is 14 amino acids long. V dropped 3 bases and J dropped 4 bases, with 11 bases sitting between them. Here the CDR3 reads CASSGSRYYNEQFF. The CDR3 nucleotides are TGTGCCAGCAGCGGAAGCAGGTATTACAATGAGCAGTTCTTC.

The chain is built from TRBV27 and TRBJ2-7, with 10 bases lining up with TRBD1. The CDR3 consists of 15 residues. CDR1 and CDR2 (germline): MNHEY, SMNVEV (reference sequence). The V gene end was trimmed by 6 bases and the J gene end by 4 bases; junction bases not matched to a gene: 9. CDR3 bases: TGTGCCAGCAGCCAGCCGGGACAGGGGAAGTACGAGCAGTACTTC. Its protein product is CASSQPGQGKYEQYF.

This sequence joins TRBV2 and TRBJ1-2, with TRBD1 matching over 12 bases. The CDR3 consists of 17 residues. After removal of 2 bases from V and 1 base from J, the junction contained 5 bases not matched to a gene. In germline, CDR1 is SNHLY, CDR2 FYNNEI. The CDR3 DNA reads as TGTGCCAGCAGTGAAAGGGGGACAGGGGGCCTTAACTATGGCTACACCTTC. The encoded protein is CASSERGTGGLNYGYTF. The full variable domain, with the rest looked up from reference TRBV2 and TRBJ1-2, is EPEVTQTPSHQVTQMGQEVILRCVPISNHLYFYWYRQILGQKVEFLVSFYNNEISEKSEIFDDQFSVERPDGSNFTLKIRSTKLEDSAMYFCASSERGTGGLNYGYTFGSGTRLTVV.

Comment on this clone: At one end, the junction sequence differs from germline, possibly due to a read error. This rearrangement joins TRBV2 to TRBJ1-4, with 8 bases fitting TRBD1. The CDR3 is 15 residues long. Germline assignment: CDR1 SNHLY and CDR2 FYNNEI. CDR3 nucleotide sequence: TGTGCCACCAGTAAGGATGGGACAGGTGGTAATAGACTGTTTTTT. Its translation: CATSKDGTGGNRLFF.

This clone has just a few counts. This chain connects TRBV6-5 to TRBJ1-2; the match to TRBD1 covers 8 bases. Germline V gene lookup returns CDR1 MNHEY and CDR2 SVGAGI. The V gene end was trimmed by 6 bases and the J gene end by 4 bases; junction bases not matched to a gene: 10. This CDR3 has 15 amino acids. CDR3 region: CASRPQGGEGYGYTF. The DNA for the CDR3 is TGTGCCAGCAGACCACAGGGGGGAGAGGGCTATGGCTACACCTTC.

The gene calls are TRBV21-1 and TRBJ2-1; TRBD1 is taken as the D call from the table, unchecked against the DNA. TRBV21-1 is tagged as a pseudogene. The CDR3 sequence is 19 residues long. CDR3 protein: CASSAGSGGGLGSYNEQFF. The CDR3 coding sequence is TGTGCCAGCAGCGCCGGTTCGGGTGGGGGCTTGGGCTCCTACAATGAGCAGTTCTTC.

The chain links TRBV7-2 to TRBJ2-6; 12 bases are shared with TRBD1. The CDR3 sequence is 19 residues long. The junction had 9 bases not matched to a gene; V was cut back by 3 bases and J by 3 bases. In germline, CDR1 is SGHTA, CDR2 FQGNSA. The DNA for the CDR3 is TGTGCCAGCAGCTTTCCGGGACAGGGGGCGCCGGTTGGGGCCAACGTCCTGACTTTC. It codes for CASSFPGQGAPVGANVLTF.

The chain has TRBV7-8 and TRBJ1-2, with D maybe TRBD1 (5 bases). Trimming cost V 6 bases and J 3 bases, with 29 bases left between them. CDR1 is SGHVS, CDR2 FQNEAQ, per germline. The CDR3 has 19 amino acids. CDR3 nucleotides: TGTGCCAGCAGAGGGGTGTCGGCGAGTATAGAGCCACGATACTATGGCTACACCTTC. It translates to CASRGVSASIEPRYYGYTF.

The CDR3 is CASSSRDRYNEQFF. CDR3 sequence (DNA): TGTGCCAGCAGCTCCCGGGACAGGTACAATGAGCAGTTCTTC. The J gene is TRBJ2-1, the V gene TRBV7-2; TRBD1 aligns across 8 bases. The CDR3 consists of 14 residues. The germline V gene has CDR1 SGHTA and CDR2 FQGNSA. Trimming at V came to 4 bases and at J to 4 bases, leaving 3 bases not matched to a gene.

The J gene is TRBJ2-3, the V gene TRBV5-6; a possible D gene is TRBD1 (6 bases). The CDR3 is made up of 15 amino acids. V lost 0 bases, J lost 0 bases, and 8 bases lay in between. Germline CDR1 is SGHDT and CDR2 is YYEEEE. The CDR3: CASSLDDRSTDTQYF. For the CDR3, the DNA is TGTGCCAGCAGCTTGGATGACAGGAGCACAGATACGCAGTATTTT.

The V call is TRBV12-3 or TRBV12-4, the J call TRBJ1-2; D ambiguous. The germline V and J ends were trimmed by 1 base and 8 bases, with 8 bases remaining between them. The CDR3 length is 12 residues. CDR3 coding DNA: TGTGCCAGCAGTTTAGATTACGGGGGCTACACCTTC. It translates to CASSLDYGGYTF.

V is TRBV5-4 and J is TRBJ2-5, with 8 bases aligning to TRBD1. The J segment lost 3 bases and the V segment lost 4 bases, leaving 2 bases of the junction unmatched. This CDR3 comprises 13 residues. Per germline, CDR1 SGHNT and CDR2 YYREEE (reference sequence). The CDR3 sequence is CASSVTGEETQYF. CDR3 DNA sequence: TGTGCCAGCAGCGTGACAGGGGAAGAGACCCAGTACTTC.

This rearrangement joins TRBV11-3 to TRBJ2-3; D is perhaps TRBD1 (6 bases). The CDR3 is 15 residues long. The V gene lost 1 base and the J gene lost 3 bases, with 11 bases spanning the gap. Germline CDR1 and CDR2: SGHNT and YENEEA. For the CDR3, the DNA is TGTGCCAGCAGCTTAGCCCCAGGGGCTACAGATACGCAGTATTTT. This encodes CASSLAPGATDTQYF.

J is TRBJ2-3 and V is TRBV4-2; TRBD2 agrees at 7 bases. This CDR3 spans 14 amino acids. Germline CDR1 and CDR2: LGHNA and YNFKEQ. V was clipped by 5 bases and J by 6 bases; unmatched bases: 8. DNA of the CDR3: TGTGCCAGCAGCAGGAGCGGGGCCATGGATACGCAGTATTTT. Translation gives CASSRSGAMDTQYF.

The J gene is TRBJ2-5, the V gene TRBV7-9; 7 nucleotides align to TRBD2. Germline CDR1 is SEHNR and CDR2 is FQNEAQ (reference sequence). With 5 bases clipped from V and 4 bases from J, the junction kept 7 bases outside the gene matches. CDR3 length: 14 amino acids. The CDR3 here is CASSPRGEGETQYF. In DNA form, the CDR3 reads TGTGCCAGCAGCCCCAGAGGGGAGGGAGAGACCCAGTACTTC.

J is TRBJ1-5 and V is TRBV5-6, with unresolved D. This CDR3 spans 14 amino acids. CDR1 SGHDT and CDR2 YYEEEE come from the germline V gene. Trimming removed 0 bases at V and 3 bases at J, with 7 bases between. This CDR3 reads CASSLGRFNQPQHF. The CDR3 region has the DNA TGTGCCAGCAGCTTGGGCAGATTCAATCAGCCCCAGCATTTT.

The chain uses TRBV28 and TRBJ1-5, with 9 nucleotides matching TRBD1. The germline V gene has CDR1 MDHEN and CDR2 SYDVKM. The V and J ends lost 4 bases and 6 bases, in that order; junction bases with no gene match: 10. The CDR3 sequence is 16 residues long. CDR3 sequence (DNA): TGTGCCAGCAGTTCCCCCCTAGGACAGGGGCCTCAGCCCCAGCATTTT. Translated: CASSSPLGQGPQPQHF.

The V and J genes are TRBV9 and TRBJ2-1, with D possibly being TRBD2 (5 bases). Germline V lookup: CDR1 SGDLS, CDR2 YYNGEE. The CDR3 has 15 amino acids. V shed 0 bases and J shed 3 bases, with 10 bases lying between them. CDR3 in amino acids: CASSVEFGDYNEQFF. The CDR3 bases are TGTGCCAGCAGCGTAGAATTCGGGGACTACAATGAGCAGTTCTTC.

V is TRBV7-8 and J is TRBJ2-2, with 11 positions matching TRBD2. The V and J ends lost 5 bases and 2 bases, in that order; junction bases with no gene match: 4. The germline V gene encodes CDR1 SGHVS and CDR2 FQNEAQ. CDR3 length equals 16 residues. DNA of the CDR3: TGTGCCAGCAGCCCACGACTAGCGGGAAACACCGGGGAGCTGTTTTTT. Translated, it gives CASSPRLAGNTGELFF.

V is TRBV6-5 and J is TRBJ1-2; weak D call: TRBD1 (5 bases). Trimming left V 3 bases short and J 5 bases short, with 7 bases between. This CDR3 spans 12 amino acids. CDR1 and CDR2 (germline): MNHEY, SVGAGI. CDR3 in DNA: TGTGCCAGCAGTTATACAGGATATGGCTACACCTTC. It encodes CASSYTGYGYTF.

The chain is built from TRBV7-8 and TRBJ1-1, with D unclear. CDR1 and CDR2 from the germline V gene are SGHVS and FQNEAQ. Trimming stripped 1 base from V and 4 bases from J, with 10 bases between. The CDR3 has 14 residues. The CDR3 sequence is CASSLDILVTEAFF. DNA of the CDR3: TGTGCCAGCAGCTTAGACATTCTCGTCACTGAAGCTTTCTTT.